Shown below are 16 T cell receptor beta chains from a single sample sequenced in a study of blood T cell repertoires in COVID-19 (TCRdb year 2020). The library was made by the immunoSEQ multiplex PCR assay. The immuneACCESS repertoire file appears here via TCRdb, limited to in-frame rearrangements. These files lack a portion of the clones; in checked studies, under half of the deficit traces to unresolved V genes, and the cause of the others is not known. For this sample the table gives about 380,000 clones, of which 88% were detected only once. The top ten hold roughly 1.2% of the sample. The source material was PBMCs or T cells enriched from blood (not recorded which). The receptors here all came from a woman between 18 and 29 years old who had recovered from COVID-19.

V gene TRBV27 combines with J gene TRBJ1-1; perhaps TRBD1 as D (5 bases). Germline CDR1 is MNHEY and CDR2 is SMNVEV (reference sequence). This CDR3 is built from 16 residues. Trimming left V 4 bases short and J 3 bases short, with 18 bases between. For the CDR3, the DNA is TGTGCCAGCAGTTCCGCTGCCTGGGGGGGAGACACTGAAGCTTTCTTT. It specifies CASSSAAWGGDTEAFF.

The rearrangement uses TRBV11-1 and TRBJ2-3; 9 bases are a match to TRBD1. Germline-derived CDR1 and CDR2 are SGHAT and FQDESV (reference sequence). This CDR3 has 14 amino acids. The V segment lost 5 bases and the J segment 5 bases; nucleotides outside the gene matches: 5. CDR3 sequence (DNA): TGTGCCAGCAGCCCGGACAGGGGCGGAGATACGCAGTATTTT. It is translated as CASSPDRGGDTQYF.

The gene calls are TRBV19 and TRBJ2-5; the D gene is possibly TRBD1 (6 bases). Germline-derived CDR1 and CDR2 are LNHDA and SQIVND (reference sequence). V was pared by 5 bases and J by 5 bases, with 27 bases between. The CDR3 has 18 amino acids. The CDR3 sequence is CASSAGGAFYDDIETQYF. DNA for the CDR3: TGTGCCAGTAGTGCTGGGGGCGCATTTTACGACGACATTGAGACCCAGTACTTC. The entire variable domain, with the rest obtained from reference TRBV19 and TRBJ2-5, is as follows: DGGITQSPKYLFRKEGQNVTLSCEQNLNHDAMYWYRQDPGQGLRLIYYSQIVNDFQKGDIAEGYSVSREKKESFPLTVTSAQKNPTAFYLCASSAGGAFYDDIETQYFGPGTRLLVL.

This chain uses TRBV28 with TRBJ2-3; no clear D. The CDR3 is 14 residues long. Looked up from germline, CDR1 is MDHEN and CDR2 is SYDVKM. V was pared by 3 bases and J by 1 base, with 8 bases between. The CDR3 reads CASSFSERTDTQYF. The CDR3, as DNA: TGTGCCAGCAGTTTTTCGGAGCGCACAGATACGCAGTATTTT. The variable domain in full, completed from reference TRBV28 and TRBJ2-3, reads DVKVTQSSRYLVKRTGEKVFLECVQDMDHENMFWYRQDPGLGLRLIYFSYDVKMKEKGDIPEGYSVSREKKERFSLILESASTNQTSMYLCASSFSERTDTQYFGPGTRLTVL.

The V and J genes are TRBV30 and TRBJ1-6, with TRBD1 identical over 8 bases. CDR3 size: 13 residues. Germline CDR1 is GTSNPN and CDR2 is SVGIG (reference sequence). J was trimmed by 8 bases and V by 2 bases; bases with no gene match: 2. The CDR3, as DNA: TGTGCCTGGAGTCCACAGGGGGATTCACCCCTCCACTTT. Translating it yields CAWSPQGDSPLHF.

The J gene is TRBJ1-1, the V gene TRBV30; D is perhaps TRBD1 (5 bases). This CDR3 contains 14 residues. V shed 4 bases and J shed 5 bases, with 17 bases lying between them. Germline-derived CDR1 and CDR2 are GTSNPN and SVGIG (reference sequence). CDR3 nucleotides: TGTGCCTGGATGGGGCCAACCCAAGGAACTGAAGCTTTCTTT. Its protein product is CAWMGPTQGTEAFF. The variable domain in full, with the rest retrieved from reference TRBV30 and TRBJ1-1, is SQTIHQWPATLVQPVGSPLSLECTVEGTSNPNLYWYRQAAGRGLQLLFYSVGIGQISSEVPQNLSASRPQDRQFILSSKKLLLSDSGFYLCAWMGPTQGTEAFFGQGTRLTVV.

This clone was recorded only once. The chain recombines TRBV30 with TRBJ1-5; the D is unclear. CDR1 is GTSNPN, CDR2 SVGIG, per germline (reference sequence). The length of the CDR3 is 12 residues. V was trimmed by 2 bases and J by 4 bases, leaving 6 bases between them. This CDR3 is CAWSFLNQPQHF. The CDR3 nucleotides read TGTGCCTGGAGTTTTCTTAATCAGCCCCAGCATTTT.

The chain recombines TRBV20-1 with TRBJ1-1; D is unclear. V was shortened by 3 bases and J by 0 bases, with 14 bases between the two germline ends. This CDR3 is 15 amino acids long. Germline CDR1 is DFQATT and CDR2 is SNEGSKA (reference sequence). The CDR3, as DNA: TGCAGTGCTAGTCATTTTTCCGCAGTGAACACTGAAGCTTTCTTT. It codes for CSASHFSAVNTEAFF.

This clone was observed a handful of times. V is TRBV21-1 and J is TRBJ1-5. TRBV21-1 is recorded as a pseudogene. The CDR3 contains 17 residues. CDR3 in amino acids: CASSPGGWGPSNQPQHF. The CDR3 DNA sequence: TGTGCCAGCAGCCCTGGCGGGTGGGGTCCTAGCAATCAGCCCCAGCATTTT.

The chain links TRBV19 to TRBJ1-2, with D hard to call. CDR1 and CDR2 from the germline V gene are LNHDA and SQIVND (reference sequence). This CDR3 is 14 amino acids long. Trimming left V 4 bases short and J 2 bases short, with 11 bases between. DNA for the CDR3: TGTGCCAGTAGTAGGGCAGGCGAAAACTATGGCTACACCTTC. Its protein product is CASSRAGENYGYTF.

In nucleotides, the CDR3 is TGTGCCAGCAGCGCACAGGGGAGCACCATATATTTT. It translates to CASSAQGSTIYF. The V call is TRBV9, the J call TRBJ1-3, with 7 bases matching TRBD1. Germline CDR1 is SGDLS and CDR2 is YYNGEE. CDR3 length: 12 residues. V lost 3 bases to trimming and J lost 9 bases; unmatched junction nucleotides: 3.

The genes are TRBV12-2 and TRBJ2-7; the table's D call TRBD1 went unverified against the DNA. TRBV12-2 is tagged as a pseudogene. The CDR3 is 16 residues long. DNA for the CDR3: TGTGCAAGTCGGCCTTTCCGGGACAGAGCCTCCTACGAGCAGTACTTC. Amino acids: CASRPFRDRASYEQYF.

The chain joins TRBV6-5 to TRBJ2-3; D might be TRBD2 (7 bases). Between the trimmed V and J ends, which lost 7 bases and 9 bases, there was a span of 11 bases. The CDR3 has 11 residues. CDR1 MNHEY and CDR2 SVGAGI come from the germline V gene. CDR3 bases: TGTGCCAGCACGGGGGGCGAGACGCAGTATTTT. Amino acid sequence: CASTGGETQYF.

This clone was observed a single time. This chain uses TRBV5-1 with TRBJ2-7; 8 bases fit TRBD1. This CDR3 is 14 amino acids long. Germline-derived CDR1 and CDR2 are SGHRS and YFSETQ. V shed 3 bases, J shed 4 bases, and the junction held 6 bases outside the gene matches. In DNA form, the CDR3 reads TGCGCCAGCAGCTCCGGACAGGGTTCGTACGAGCAGTACTTC. Its protein is CASSSGQGSYEQYF.

CDR3 coding DNA: TGTGCCAGCAGTTTACAGTCTAGCGGGGGCTATAGCACAGATACGCAGTATTTT. Translating gives CASSLQSSGGYSTDTQYF. This chain connects TRBV27 to TRBJ2-3; 10 bases fit TRBD2. The V gene end was trimmed by 2 bases and the J gene end by 0 bases; junction bases not matched to a gene: 8. The CDR3 is 18 amino acids. Germline V lookup: CDR1 MNHEY, CDR2 SMNVEV (reference sequence).

V and J are TRBV6-1 and TRBJ2-4, with TRBD2 identical over 7 bases. CDR1 and CDR2 from the germline V gene are MNHNS and SASEGT. V gave up 3 bases and J gave up 8 bases; unmatched junction bases: 7. There are 14 residues in the CDR3. The CDR3 coding sequence is TGTGCCAGCAGTGACCATTCGGCGGGGGACATTCAGTACTTC. It codes for CASSDHSAGDIQYF.